The TCR beta chain described here comes from a study of T cell responses to AZD1222 COVID-19 vaccine. Some clones are missing from TCRdb's copy, which holds only in-frame ones; the method was immunoSEQ multiplex PCR. This sample has around 70,000 clones, with about 80% found just once. This clone was seen only once. In germline, CDR1 is MGHRA, CDR2 YSYEKL. The junction had 8 bases not matched to a gene; V was cut back by 0 bases and J by 6 bases. The CDR3 sequence is 16 residues long. The material was peripheral blood, obtained on day 0 of AZD1222 vaccination. The genes are TRBV4-1 and TRBJ1-1, with TRBD1 matching 9 bases. This clonotype originated in an adult in good health. The CDR3 reads CASSQDDRGRLAEAFF. The CDR3 nucleotides read TGCGCCAGCAGCCAAGACGACAGGGGGAGGTTGGCTGAAGCTTTCTTT.